Here is one T cell receptor beta chain with its context. Its antigen is unknown. No base quality information exists; no much larger clone differs at one position. TCRbeta CDR3 regions were amplified from genomic DNA by means of the immunoSEQ Assay, a bias-controlled multiplex PCR. On the authors' methods: The number of nucleated cells in each sample was estimated by amplification of reference gene primers within the assay. Sequence reads were collapsed and filtered to measure the absolute abundance of every unique TCRbeta CDR3 rearrangement. For each sample, productive Simpson clonality was calculated as the square root of Simpson's diversity index across productive rearrangements. TCRdb obtained this table from immuneACCESS and retained in-frame rearrangements with V and J assigned. These tables miss some clones; where compared with another copy, unresolved V genes account for less than half of the shortfall, and the remainder is unexplained. V and J calls and clone size are given by that table; D and trimming were obtained from the DNA. This sample is represented by more than 300,000 clones; approximately 90% of them were singletons. More than 9% of the sample goes to the ten largest clones.

This record comes from a study of blood T cell repertoires in COVID-19 (dated by TCRdb to 2020 to 2022). Background on the whole study: Samples covering the acute and convalescent phases of COVID-19 were provided by collaborators in the United States, Italy and Spain. A de-identified subject ID, COVID-19 status, age in years and sex were almost always included in the sample metadata. A freely available public database, intended as a resource for researchers studying the immune response to SARS-CoV-2, is where the repertoires were released. HLA class I and class II types, where available, came from metadata supplied by the sample provider rather than from assay-based typing. Subjects who had been exposed to COVID-19, were actively infected with it, or had recovered from it provided the deeply sampled blood TCRbeta repertoires that made up the dataset. The samples were drawn from the first 160 participants of the ongoing ImmuneRACE study and from 1,200 or so subjects provided by 6 global collaborators. The prospective study material was composed of cDNA or gDNA derived from T cells, B-cell-depleted T cells, or PBMCs.

Participants in the prospective study were enrolled through a virtual design, were aged roughly 18 to 95 years, and lived in roughly 25 United States geographic areas. To assign participants to cohorts, the prospective study relied on clinical history that participants themselves reported in a screening survey and a study questionnaire. Recovered participants in ImmuneRACE Cohort 3 were defined as having two consecutive negative NP/OP PCR tests, clearance from a healthcare professional, or resolution of symptoms. In the prospective study, whole blood, serum and a nasopharyngeal or oropharyngeal swab were collected from each participant by mobile phlebotomists. Prospective study participants could optionally give additional blood draws and questionnaires over an approximately two-month period. Blood samples from the prospective study were shipped frozen or at room temperature prior to DNA extraction.

Study-level results and caveats: The quantity of clinical and demographic metadata differed by source and by participant and was supplied without curation.

From its cysteine to its phenylalanine, the CDR3 spans 17 amino acids. The retained sequence is limited to the CDR3, 51 bases, with the frame set at the first base. V loses 0 bases, J loses 2 bases, and the germline ends lie 16 bases apart. CDR1 and CDR2 were assigned from the germline V gene as LGHNT and FRNRAP. This receptor chain uses TRBV12-5 and TRBJ1-1; a confident D gene designation cannot be given. The TCR originated in a woman aged 18-29 years who had recovered from COVID-19. Sample: PBMCs or T cells enriched from blood (not recorded which). CDR3 region: CASGLVLGILENTEAFF. The DNA sequence follows: TGTGCTAGTGGTTTGGTACTAGGGATTCTCGAAAACACTGAAGCTTTCTTT.